This T cell receptor beta chain is drawn from a study of T-cell memory formation after mild COVID-19. The germline CDR1 and CDR2 sequences are MGHRA and YSYEKL. This CDR3 has 15 amino acids. V was trimmed by 4 bases and J by 2 bases, leaving 15 bases between them. TCRdb reprocessed the 5' RACE reads via MiXCR and lists one record per CDR3 protein. The data contain 300,000 or so distinct CDR3 sequences, about 17% of them singletons. The source material was PBMCs or a T cell subset sorted from them (not recorded which). This receptor was obtained from a young man who had mild COVID-19 (a few samples of this study predate the infection). Cell type and time point are not known. The gene calls are TRBV4-1 and TRBJ2-7; D uncertain. CDR3 amino acids: CASSRTDVKPYEQYF. The CDR3 region has the DNA TGCGCCAGCAGCCGTACAGACGTTAAACCCTACGAGCAGTACTTC.